This passage covers 12 T cell receptor beta chains from one sample sequenced in a study of cytotoxic CD8 clonotypes in ibrutinib-treated CLL. Generated by immunoSEQ multiplex PCR, the TCRdb table keeps only in-frame clones and is missing some. Here the sample spans 150,000 to 200,000 clones, about 88% being singletons. The sequencing here drew on PBMCs, taken at disease progression, from a patient treated with ibrutinib. The receptor set was obtained from a human donor with chronic lymphocytic leukemia.

The chain recombines TRBV19 with TRBJ1-5; the D gene is possibly TRBD1 (5 bases). Trimming removed 3 bases from V and 2 bases from J, with 14 bases in between. CDR1 and CDR2 from the germline V gene are LNHDA and SQIVND (reference sequence). The CDR3 has 16 residues. The CDR3 loop is CASSMRWGSGNQPQHF. The CDR3 nucleotides read TGTGCCAGTAGTATGAGGTGGGGGTCGGGCAATCAGCCCCAGCATTTT.

CDR3 bases: TGTGCCTGCCCCGCTCCCGGTATCGGCACGCAGTATTTT. Protein product: CACPAPGIGTQYF. The V call is TRBV30, the J call TRBJ2-3; D ambiguous. V dropped 6 bases and J dropped 9 bases, with 19 bases sitting between them. Germline loops: CDR1 GTSNPN, CDR2 SVGIG (reference sequence). The length of the CDR3 is 13 residues.

V gene TRBV29-1 combines with J gene TRBJ2-3; tentative D call: TRBD2 (6 bases). The length of the CDR3 is 15 residues. The V end lost 4 bases, the J end lost 4 bases, and 18 bases lay between the germline ends. Germline CDR1 SQVTM, CDR2 ANQGSEA. The CDR3 DNA reads TGCAGCGTTGGGGGTCCGGGAGTAGGGGCAGATACGCAGTATTTT. This encodes CSVGGPGVGADTQYF.

DNA for the CDR3: TGTGCCAGCAGCGTAGCTCCGGTGTCGACTTCTGGGAGGATCGTCGGGGAGCTGTTTTTT. Translation: CASSVAPVSTSGRIVGELFF. This sequence joins TRBV9 and TRBJ2-2; TRBD2 is a possible D gene (6 bases). Germline CDR1 is SGDLS and CDR2 is YYNGEE. This CDR3 region has 20 residues. Trimming removed 0 bases from V and 7 bases from J, with 28 bases in between.

The rearrangement joins TRBV27 to TRBJ1-2, with D maybe TRBD1 (5 bases). The V gene lost 6 bases and the J gene lost 0 bases, with 17 bases spanning the gap. The CDR3 spans 16 residues. Germline lookup yields CDR1 MNHEY and CDR2 SMNVEV (reference sequence). The CDR3 loop is CASSRSGGKTNYGYTF. The CDR3 bases are TGTGCCAGCAGCCGTTCCGGGGGGAAAACTAACTATGGCTACACCTTC.

This chain joins TRBV12-5 and TRBJ1-5; D remains ambiguous. V dropped 1 base and J dropped 0 bases, with 10 bases sitting between them. Germline V gene data show CDR1 as LGHNT and CDR2 as FRNRAP. This CDR3 spans 16 amino acids. The DNA for the CDR3 is TGTGCTAGTGGTTTGGCCGACACTTATAGCAATCAGCCCCAGCATTTT. Its translation: CASGLADTYSNQPQHF.

The genes are TRBV7-2 and TRBJ2-5, with D unresolved. This CDR3 contains 14 residues. The germline V gene encodes CDR1 SGHTA and CDR2 FQGNSA. V was trimmed by 0 bases and J by 2 bases, leaving 7 bases between them. The CDR3 nucleotides read TGTGCCAGCAGCTTAGCGCGTCAGCAAGAGACCCAGTACTTC. This codes for CASSLARQQETQYF.

The chain recombines TRBV5-4 with TRBJ1-1; D remains ambiguous. Germline V gives CDR1 SGHNT, CDR2 YYREEE (reference sequence). Trimming cost V 4 bases and J 5 bases, with 24 bases left between them. The CDR3 spans 17 residues. The CDR3 sequence is CASSQEVRVGDETEAFF. DNA of the CDR3: TGTGCCAGCAGCCAAGAGGTCCGGGTTGGAGATGAAACTGAAGCTTTCTTT.

Notes on this clone: Different DNA sequences within this sample yield the same CDR3. The chain joins TRBV30 to TRBJ1-1; 7 bases fit TRBD1. The junction had 3 bases not matched to a gene; V was cut back by 2 bases and J by 0 bases. Germline CDR1 GTSNPN, CDR2 SVGIG (reference sequence). The CDR3 is 14 residues long. The CDR3 reads CAWSLGQLNTEAFF. CDR3 DNA sequence: TGTGCCTGGAGTTTGGGACAGTTGAACACTGAAGCTTTCTTT.

This clone was recorded a few times. The chain has TRBV19 and TRBJ1-2; D is unresolved. Deletions cut 5 bases from V and 6 bases from J, with 16 bases between. Germline-derived CDR1 and CDR2 are LNHDA and SQIVND (reference sequence). This CDR3 comprises 14 residues. CDR3 residues: CASSLSRRTHGYTF. DNA for the CDR3: TGTGCCAGTAGTTTGTCAAGGCGGACGCATGGCTACACCTTC.

The V call is TRBV5-1, the J call TRBJ2-5; the D gene is possibly TRBD2 (7 bases). The CDR3 is 15 amino acids. Germline assignment: CDR1 SGHRS and CDR2 YFSETQ. V shed 0 bases and J shed 2 bases, with 11 bases lying between them. The CDR3 sequence is CASSLGAGAQETQYF. The CDR3 nucleotides read TGCGCCAGCAGCTTGGGCGCGGGGGCACAAGAGACCCAGTACTTC.

The gene calls are TRBV11-1 and TRBJ2-1; 10 nucleotides agree with TRBD2. J lost 7 bases, V lost 2 bases, and 8 bases had no gene match. The CDR3 is 16 amino acids. The germline CDR1 and CDR2 sequences are SGHAT and FQDESV (reference sequence). CDR3 region: CASSLRASGSSNEQFF. CDR3 DNA: TGTGCCAGCAGCTTAAGGGCTAGCGGGAGCTCGAATGAGCAGTTCTTC. The entire variable domain, with the rest obtained from reference TRBV11-1 and TRBJ2-1, is as follows: EAEVAQSPRYKITEKSQAVAFWCDPISGHATLYWYRQILGQGPELLVQFQDESVVDDSQLPKDRFSAERLKGVDSTLKIQPAELGDSAMYLCASSLRASGSSNEQFFGPGTRLTVL.